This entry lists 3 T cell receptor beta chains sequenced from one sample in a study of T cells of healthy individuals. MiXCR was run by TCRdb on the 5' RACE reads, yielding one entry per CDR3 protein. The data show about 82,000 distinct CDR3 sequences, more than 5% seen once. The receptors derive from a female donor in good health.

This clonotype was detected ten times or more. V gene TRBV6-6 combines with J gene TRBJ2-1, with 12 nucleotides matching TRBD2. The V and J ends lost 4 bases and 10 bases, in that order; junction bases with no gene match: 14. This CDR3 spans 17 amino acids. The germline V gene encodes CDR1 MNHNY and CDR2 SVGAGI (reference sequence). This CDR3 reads CASSSVWASGRAREQFF. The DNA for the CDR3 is TGTGCCAGCAGTTCTGTATGGGCTAGCGGGAGGGCCCGGGAGCAGTTCTTC.

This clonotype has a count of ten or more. CDR3 in amino acids: CASSVGWPANTGELFF. For the CDR3, the DNA is TGTGCCAGCAGCGTAGGATGGCCAGCAAACACCGGGGAGCTGTTTTTT. The J gene is TRBJ2-2, the V gene TRBV11-2; no reliable D call. The CDR3 consists of 16 residues. V was trimmed by 5 bases and J by 2 bases, leaving 15 bases between them. Germline V CDR1 and CDR2: SGHAT, FQNNGV.

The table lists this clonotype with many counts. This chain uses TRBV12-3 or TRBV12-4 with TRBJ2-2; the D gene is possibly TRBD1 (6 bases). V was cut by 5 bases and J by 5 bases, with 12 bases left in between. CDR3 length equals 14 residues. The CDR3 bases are TGTGCCAGCAGTAGGACAGTATCAACCGGGGAGCTGTTTTTT. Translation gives CASSRTVSTGELFF.